This is a list of T cell receptor beta chains from one sample in a study of shared clonotypes between healthy human individuals. Sequencing was performed with immunoSEQ multiplex PCR; in TCRdb, only in-frame clones are kept and a portion is missing. The profile shows around 2,000,000 clones, around 93% of them singletons. Input material: naive CD8+ T cells from PBMCs. The source of these receptors is a man between 18 and 29 years old in good health. Some clones in this sample may be carry-over from other donors' samples. CDR3s include the opening cysteine and the closing phenylalanine or tryptophan. Each record gives: V gene, J gene, clone size, D gene, CDR3 DNA, CDR3 protein. D genes are given only for firm matches. A row's size may be missing; if present it is once, few, many or a size class.

V: TRBV4-1; J: TRBJ2-1; size: NA; D: NA; DNA: TGCGCCAGCAGCCTAAGCGCTGAGCAGTTCTTC; CDR3: CASSLSAEQFF
V: TRBV27; J: TRBJ1-5; size: NA; D: NA; DNA: TGTGCCAGCAGTTCCGGGCGGGAAGGCAATCAGCCCCAGCATTTT; CDR3: CASSSGREGNQPQHF
V: TRBV19; J: TRBJ2-1; size: once; D: TRBD1; DNA: TGTGCCAGTAGTATCAGGGACAGCCGTCCTTCCTACAATGAGCAGTTCTTC; CDR3: CASSIRDSRPSYNEQFF
V: TRBV7-6; J: TRBJ2-5; size: NA; D: NA; DNA: TGTGCCAGCAGCTTAATCGCCCGGCCCAGGGAGACCCAGTACTTC; CDR3: CASSLIARPRETQYF
V: TRBV9; J: TRBJ2-3; size: NA; D: NA; DNA: TGTGCCAGCAGCGGGGGTCGGGCGGGACGCACAGATACGCAGTATTTT; CDR3: CASSGGRAGRTDTQYF
V: TRBV5-5; J: TRBJ2-7; size: NA; D: NA; DNA: TGTGCCAGCAGCTTGATGTTGGGAGTCTCCTACGAGCAGTACTTC; CDR3: CASSLMLGVSYEQYF
V: TRBV27; J: TRBJ2-7; size: once; D: TRBD2; DNA: TGTGCCAGCAGTCCAGGCCCGGGAGGCGTGAACGAGCAGTACTTC; CDR3: CASSPGPGGVNEQYF
V: TRBV14; J: TRBJ2-1; size: once; D: TRBD1; DNA: TGTGCCAGCAGTCTGACCGGGACAGGGGGTTGGAATGAGCAGTTCTTC; CDR3: CASSLTGTGGWNEQFF
V: TRBV29-1; J: TRBJ1-5; size: NA; D: NA; DNA: TGCAGCGTCGCAGAGGGCCCGACAACGCATTTT; CDR3: CSVAEGPTTHF
V: TRBV19; J: TRBJ2-7; size: NA; D: NA; DNA: TGTGCCAGTAGGCACAAGGGCGAGCAGTACTTC; CDR3: CASRHKGEQYF
V: TRBV28; J: TRBJ2-1; size: NA; D: NA; DNA: TGTGCCAGCAATCGACACTCCTCCTACAATGAGCAGTTCTTC; CDR3: CASNRHSSYNEQFF
V: TRBV5-6; J: TRBJ2-3; size: NA; D: TRBD1; DNA: TGTGCCAGCAGCTTGGTCACGGGACAGGGGACAGATACGCAGTATTTT; CDR3: CASSLVTGQGTDTQYF
V: TRBV28; J: TRBJ1-1; size: NA; D: NA; DNA: TGTGCCAGCAACGCAATGCGGAGGTTAATGAACACTGAAGCTTTCTTT; CDR3: CASNAMRRLMNTEAFF
V: TRBV2; J: TRBJ2-3; size: NA; D: NA; DNA: TGTGCCAGCAGTGATATCCCGACAGGCACAGATACGCAGTATTTT; CDR3: CASSDIPTGTDTQYF
V: TRBV7-9; J: TRBJ2-1; size: NA; D: TRBD2; DNA: TGTGCCAGCAGCCAACTAGCGTGGAATGAGCAGTTCTTC; CDR3: CASSQLAWNEQFF
V: TRBV27; J: TRBJ2-7; size: once; D: TRBD1; DNA: TGTGCCAGCAGCCCCGGACAGGGTTTTTACGAGCAGTACTTC; CDR3: CASSPGQGFYEQYF
V: TRBV6-6; J: TRBJ2-2; size: NA; D: TRBD2; DNA: TGTGCCAGCACCCCGACTAGCGGGACGACCGGGGAGCTGTTTTTT; CDR3: CASTPTSGTTGELFF
V: TRBV7-8; J: TRBJ2-3; size: NA; D: TRBD2; DNA: TGTGCCAGCAGCGGAACCGGGACTAGAATTACAGATACGCAGTATTTT; CDR3: CASSGTGTRITDTQYF
V: TRBV27; J: TRBJ2-1; size: NA; D: NA; DNA: TGTGCCAGCAGTTTGGTCGCGGTTTCCTACAATGAGCAGTTCTTC; CDR3: CASSLVAVSYNEQFF
V: TRBV9; J: TRBJ2-7; size: NA; D: NA; DNA: TGTGCCAGCAGCGTAGGTCAGTGGCCTAACGAGCAGTACTTC; CDR3: CASSVGQWPNEQYF
V: TRBV19; J: TRBJ1-1; size: NA; D: NA; DNA: TGTGCCACTTCCCTGGGGAATCCGAACACTGAAGCTTTCTTT; CDR3: CATSLGNPNTEAFF
V: TRBV6-5; J: TRBJ2-7; size: NA; D: NA; DNA: TGTGCCAGCAGAGGTGAATGGGACTCCTACGAGCAGTACTTC; CDR3: CASRGEWDSYEQYF
V: TRBV19; J: TRBJ2-2; size: NA; D: TRBD2; DNA: TGTGCCAGTAACCTAGCGGGCCCCGGGGAGCTGTTTTTT; CDR3: CASNLAGPGELFF
V: TRBV10-3; J: TRBJ1-4; size: once; D: TRBD1; DNA: TGTGCCATCAGTGAGATGACAGGGGACGATGAAAAACTGTTTTTT; CDR3: CAISEMTGDDEKLFF
V: TRBV28; J: TRBJ1-5; size: NA; D: NA; DNA: TGTGCCAGCAGCCGGCCCAATCAGCCCCAGCATTTT; CDR3: CASSRPNQPQHF